Following are 26 T cell receptor beta chains from one sample sequenced in a study of blood T cell repertoires in COVID-19. Method: immunoSEQ multiplex PCR; TCRdb's copy keeps in-frame clones and lacks some. In the table there are approximately 250,000 clones, roughly 86% of which are singletons. Input material: peripheral blood. These receptors originate from a woman aged 55-70 years who had recovered from COVID-19.

The rearrangement joins TRBV5-1 to TRBJ1-1; the match to TRBD1 covers 8 bases. Trimming took 0 bases from V and 4 from J; bases not matched to a gene: 5. Germline CDR1 SGHRS, CDR2 YFSETQ. CDR3 size: 15 residues. The CDR3 spells CASSLEDRETTEAFF. The CDR3 nucleotides read TGCGCCAGCAGCTTGGAGGACAGGGAAACCACTGAAGCTTTCTTT.

The chain joins TRBV27 to TRBJ2-3, with 8 bases identical to TRBD2. The CDR3 sequence is 16 residues long. Germline CDR1 and CDR2: MNHEY and SMNVEV (reference sequence). The V gene end was trimmed by 5 bases and the J gene end by 5 bases; junction bases not matched to a gene: 12. DNA for the CDR3: TGTGCCAGCAGTAGCGAATGGCGGGGGGTCCTAGATACGCAGTATTTT. Translation gives CASSSEWRGVLDTQYF.

The rearrangement joins TRBV7-6 to TRBJ1-3; D call uncertain. The CDR3 loop spans 13 amino acids. Germline V gene sequence: CDR1 SGHVS, CDR2 FNYEAQ. With 3 bases removed from V and 3 bases from J, the gap between germline ends came to 6 bases. The chain's CDR3 is CASSLQIGNTIYF. CDR3 coding DNA: TGTGCCAGCAGCTTGCAGATTGGAAACACCATATATTTT.

This chain connects TRBV6-5 to TRBJ1-5; maybe TRBD1 (6 bases). Germline-derived CDR1 and CDR2 are MNHEY and SVGAGI. This CDR3 has 15 amino acids. The V gene lost 6 bases and the J gene lost 7 bases, with 19 bases spanning the gap. CDR3 sequence reads: CASSREGGVGQPQHF. The CDR3 region has the DNA TGTGCCAGCAGCCGAGAGGGGGGGGTTGGACAGCCCCAGCATTTT.

For this clone: The same CDR3 is also encoded by other DNA sequences in this sample. This chain uses TRBV5-1 with TRBJ1-1, with TRBD1 as a possible D gene (6 bases). Trimming took 0 bases from V and 3 from J, leaving 6 bases between them. Germline-derived CDR1 and CDR2 are SGHRS and YFSETQ. The CDR3 spans 13 residues. DNA for the CDR3: TGCGCCAGCAGCTTGGCAGGGGACACTGAAGCTTTCTTT. It translates to CASSLAGDTEAFF. Drawing the rest from reference TRBV5-1 and TRBJ1-1, the complete variable domain is KAGVTQTPRYLIKTRGQQVTLSCSPISGHRSVSWYQQTPGQGLQFLFEYFSETQRNKGNFPGRFSGRQFSNSRSEMNVSTLELGDSALYLCASSLAGDTEAFFGQGTRLTVV.

This chain uses TRBV5-5 with TRBJ2-6, with 11 nucleotides matching TRBD2. Germline trimming cut 2 bases from V and 0 bases from J; bases unmatched to any gene: 7. CDR1 is SGHKS and CDR2 is YYEKEE in the germline V gene (reference sequence). The CDR3 runs 19 residues. The CDR3 nucleotides read TGTGCCAGCAGCTTTAGACTAGCGGGGCCTAGCTCTGGGGCCAACGTCCTGACTTTC. Protein sequence: CASSFRLAGPSSGANVLTF. Drawing the rest from reference TRBV5-5 and TRBJ2-6, the complete variable domain is DAGVTQSPTHLIKTRGQQVTLRCSPISGHKSVSWYQQVLGQGPQFIFQYYEKEERGRGNFPDRFSARQFPNYSSELNVNALLLGDSALYLCASSFRLAGPSSGANVLTFGAGSRLTVL.

This clone appeared a single time. This chain uses TRBV9 with TRBJ1-6; unclear D gene. Germline V CDR1 and CDR2: SGDLS, YYNGEE. This CDR3 is built from 16 residues. The V gene lost 0 bases and the J gene lost 10 bases, with 17 bases spanning the gap. The CDR3 bases are TGTGCCAGCAGCGTAGATTGGGCAGGAGGGCGATCACCCCTCCACTTT. Protein sequence: CASSVDWAGGRSPLHF.

The chain uses TRBV3-1 (or the pseudogene TRBV3-2) and TRBJ1-5; TRBD1 aligns across 11 bases. J was trimmed by 6 bases and V by 3 bases; bases with no gene match: 7. Per the germline V gene, CDR1 is LGHDT and CDR2 is YNNKEL (reference sequence). This CDR3 has 16 amino acids. The CDR3: CASSQHGTGGSQPQHF. CDR3 nucleotides: TGTGCCAGCAGCCAGCACGGGACAGGGGGTAGTCAGCCCCAGCATTTT.

The V gene is TRBV19, the J gene TRBJ1-5; TRBD1 matches at 8 bases. The CDR3 is made up of 15 amino acids. The V gene end was trimmed by 8 bases and the J gene end by 3 bases; junction bases not matched to a gene: 9. CDR1 LNHDA and CDR2 SQIVND come from the germline V gene (reference sequence). This CDR3 is CASRTTGVDNQPQHF. The CDR3 coding sequence is TGTGCCAGTCGTACGACAGGGGTTGACAATCAGCCCCAGCATTTT.

The V and J genes are TRBV28 and TRBJ1-5, with 12 bases matching TRBD1. The germline V gene encodes CDR1 MDHEN and CDR2 SYDVKM. V dropped 4 bases and J dropped 6; count of bases not matched to a gene: 4. The length of the CDR3 is 15 residues. In nucleotides, the CDR3 is TGTGCCAGCAGTTGGGACAGGGGGCAAGGTCAGCCCCAGCATTTT. Its translation is CASSWDRGQGQPQHF.

V gene TRBV2 combines with J gene TRBJ1-3, with D possibly matching TRBD1 (5 bases). The CDR3 consists of 13 residues. Germline values: CDR1 SNHLY, CDR2 FYNNEI. V lost 3 bases to trimming and J lost 7 bases, with 10 bases between them. CDR3 amino acids: CASSEGGINTIYF. The CDR3 DNA reads TGTGCCAGCAGTGAGGGGGGTATTAACACCATATATTTT.

The V and J genes are TRBV2 and TRBJ2-5; the D gene is possibly TRBD2 (7 bases). Deletions cut 7 bases from V and 5 bases from J, with 11 bases between. Germline assignment: CDR1 SNHLY and CDR2 FYNNEI. This CDR3 has 12 residues. CDR3 DNA: TGTGCCAGCAAGGGGGGGTGGGAGACCCAGTACTTC. This encodes CASKGGWETQYF.

The genes are TRBV19 and TRBJ2-2, with a possible D match to TRBD2 (6 bases). The CDR3 sequence is 16 residues long. Germline V gene sequence: CDR1 LNHDA, CDR2 SQIVND (reference sequence). V gave up 5 bases and J gave up 0 bases, with 13 bases separating them. In DNA form, the CDR3 reads TGTGCCAGTAGTTCTTGGGGGGTCGCGAACACCGGGGAGCTGTTTTTT. It codes for CASSSWGVANTGELFF.

The chain carries TRBV4-3 and TRBJ2-1; 11 nucleotides line up with TRBD2. Germline CDR1 is LGHNA and CDR2 is YSLEER. The CDR3 consists of 16 residues. V shed 4 bases, J shed 3 bases, and the junction held 5 bases outside the gene matches. The CDR3 DNA reads as TGCGCCAGCAGCCCAGGTAGCGGGGGGGACTACAATGAGCAGTTCTTC. Residues: CASSPGSGGDYNEQFF.

The rearrangement links TRBV5-1 to TRBJ2-5, with 7 bases that match TRBD2. Losses at the gene ends were 4 bases for V and 0 bases for J; bases not matched to a gene: 3. Germline CDR1 is SGHRS and CDR2 is YFSETQ. The CDR3 is made up of 14 amino acids. CDR3: CASSTGGNQETQYF. The CDR3 coding sequence is TGCGCCAGCAGCACGGGGGGAAACCAAGAGACCCAGTACTTC.

The rearrangement links TRBV5-1 to TRBJ1-2, with D unclear. The CDR3 is 13 amino acids. Germline-derived CDR1 and CDR2 are SGHRS and YFSETQ. Trimming took off 3 bases at V and 5 bases at J, with 11 bases between the two ends. The CDR3: CASSSGGGYGYTF. The CDR3, as DNA: TGCGCCAGCAGCTCCGGAGGTGGATATGGCTACACCTTC.

The chain has TRBV3-1 (or the pseudogene TRBV3-2) and TRBJ1-2; the match to TRBD1 covers 9 bases. CDR3 length equals 15 residues. In germline, CDR1 is LGHDT, CDR2 YNNKEL (reference sequence). Trimming removed 4 bases from V and 2 bases from J; junction bases left unmatched: 5. The CDR3 spells CASSPLGQGNYGYTF. The CDR3 DNA reads TGTGCCAGCAGCCCACTAGGACAGGGGAACTATGGCTACACCTTC.

The CDR3 region is CASSVEGQRDYGYTF. CDR3 coding DNA: TGTGCCAGCAGTGTTGAGGGGCAGCGGGACTATGGCTACACCTTC. The chain joins TRBV2 to TRBJ1-2, with a possible D match to TRBD1 (5 bases). CDR1 and CDR2 (germline): SNHLY, FYNNEI. This CDR3 is 15 amino acids long. The germline V and J ends were trimmed by 4 bases and 3 bases, with 15 bases remaining between them. Full variable domain (outside the CDR3, taken from reference TRBV2 and TRBJ1-2): EPEVTQTPSHQVTQMGQEVILRCVPISNHLYFYWYRQILGQKVEFLVSFYNNEISEKSEIFDDQFSVERPDGSNFTLKIRSTKLEDSAMYFCASSVEGQRDYGYTFGSGTRLTVV.

The J gene is TRBJ2-4, the V gene TRBV6-5; 7 bases are shared with TRBD2. V trimming: 0 bases; J trimming: 15 bases; junction bases outside the gene matches: 8. There are 13 residues in the CDR3. The germline gives CDR1 MNHEY, CDR2 SVGAGI. The CDR3 sequence is CASSYSGAGPRYF. In nucleotides, the CDR3 is TGTGCCAGCAGTTACTCTGGAGCGGGGCCGCGGTACTTC.

This clone came up a few times. The chain carries TRBV6-5 and TRBJ1-1, with no clear D. CDR3 size: 12 residues. V shed 7 bases and J shed 1 base, with 7 bases lying between them. Germline V gives CDR1 MNHEY, CDR2 SVGAGI. CDR3: CASTVENTEAFF. The CDR3 coding sequence is TGTGCCAGCACGGTCGAGAACACTGAAGCTTTCTTT.

The V and J genes are TRBV4-2 and TRBJ1-2; D may be TRBD1 (5 bases). Germline assignment: CDR1 LGHNA and CDR2 YNFKEQ. The CDR3 length is 15 residues. Trimming removed 0 bases at V and 2 bases at J, with 10 bases between. Here the CDR3 reads CASSQEGRGNYGYTF. In DNA form, the CDR3 reads TGTGCCAGCAGCCAAGAGGGGCGGGGGAACTATGGCTACACCTTC.

This chain joins TRBV11-3 and TRBJ2-3; TRBD2 matches at 7 bases. V was pared by 6 bases and J by 3 bases, with 0 bases of the junction left unmatched. This CDR3 is built from 12 residues. Germline V gene data show CDR1 as SGHNT and CDR2 as YENEEA. The DNA of the CDR3 is TGTGCCAGCAGTAGCGGGACAGATACGCAGTATTTT. It encodes CASSSGTDTQYF.

The gene calls are TRBV24-1 and TRBJ2-5, with 14 nucleotides matching TRBD2. V lost 9 bases to trimming and J lost 5 bases; unmatched junction nucleotides: 7. Germline V CDR1 and CDR2: KGHDR, SFDVKD. The CDR3 covers 15 residues. DNA of the CDR3: TGTGCCACCGGGACTAGCGGGGGACTAGAGGAGACCCAGTACTTC. It codes for CATGTSGGLEETQYF.

A single count supports this clone. At the DNA level, this CDR3 is encoded by other sequences in the same sample as well. The genes are TRBV9 and TRBJ1-2; perhaps TRBD1 as D (5 bases). This CDR3 contains 14 residues. Per the germline V gene, CDR1 is SGDLS and CDR2 is YYNGEE. Between the trimmed V and J ends, which lost 0 bases and 1 base, there was a span of 7 bases. In nucleotides, the CDR3 is TGTGCCAGCAGCGTAGGGCAGGGTAACTATGGCTACACCTTC. Its protein is CASSVGQGNYGYTF.

The chain carries TRBV5-1 and TRBJ2-5; perhaps TRBD2 as D (6 bases). Germline loops: CDR1 SGHRS, CDR2 YFSETQ. V gave up 0 bases and J gave up 2 bases, with 17 bases separating them. The CDR3 totals 17 residues. In DNA, the CDR3 is TGCGCCAGCAGCTTGGGCCAGGGAGGAGTAGAACAAGAGACCCAGTACTTC. It specifies CASSLGQGGVEQETQYF.

This sequence joins TRBV5-1 and TRBJ1-5; the match to TRBD1 covers 9 bases. The CDR3 loop spans 16 amino acids. Germline CDR1 SGHRS, CDR2 YFSETQ. J lost 4 bases, V lost 0 bases, and 5 bases had no gene match. The CDR3 region is CASSLDPGQGNQPQHF. The CDR3 DNA follows: TGCGCCAGCAGCTTGGACCCGGGACAGGGTAATCAGCCCCAGCATTTT.